The 20 T cell receptor beta chains below all came from one sample that was sequenced in a study of blood T cell repertoires in COVID-19. Profiled with immunoSEQ multiplex PCR; TCRdb holds only in-frame clones, not every one. Of 200,000 to 300,000 clones in the sample, 70% to 90% were seen once. Input material: peripheral blood. These receptors came from a human donor in a cohort sampled during active COVID-19.

The V call is TRBV5-1, the J call TRBJ1-1, with 9 positions matching TRBD1. Germline V gene sequence: CDR1 SGHRS, CDR2 YFSETQ. The CDR3 is 16 residues long. The V gene end was trimmed by 4 bases and the J gene end by 3 bases; junction bases not matched to a gene: 10. The DNA for the CDR3 is TGCGCCAGCAGCCGCGGGACAGGGAACCGGGACACTGAAGCTTTCTTT. This gives the protein CASSRGTGNRDTEAFF.

The genes are TRBV27 and TRBJ2-7; TRBD1 matches at 10 bases. The CDR3 has 16 residues. J was trimmed by 6 bases and V by 4 bases; bases with no gene match: 12. The germline V gene encodes CDR1 MNHEY and CDR2 SMNVEV (reference sequence). The chain's CDR3 is CASSYLPGQGSVEQYF. The CDR3 DNA is TGTGCCAGCAGTTACCTACCGGGACAGGGGTCGGTCGAGCAGTACTTC.

V gene TRBV19 combines with J gene TRBJ2-7; 10 nucleotides line up with TRBD2. From germline, CDR1 is LNHDA and CDR2 SQIVND (reference sequence). The CDR3 totals 15 residues. Trimming removed 4 bases from V and 5 bases from J; junction bases left unmatched: 8. The CDR3 bases are TGTGCCAGTAGTACTCACCAGGGACTAGCGAACGAGCAGTACTTC. Amino acids: CASSTHQGLANEQYF.

The chain is built from TRBV19 and TRBJ1-2; the match to TRBD1 covers 7 bases. J gave up 7 bases and V 0 bases, and 5 bases lay outside the gene matches. The CDR3 length is 14 residues. Germline V CDR1 and CDR2: LNHDA, SQIVND (reference sequence). The CDR3 reads CASSIDRQGFGYTF. The CDR3 DNA sequence: TGTGCCAGTAGTATAGATCGACAGGGCTTTGGCTACACCTTC.

V gene TRBV6-5 combines with J gene TRBJ1-2, with 11 bases matching TRBD1. From germline, CDR1 is MNHEY and CDR2 SVGAGI. The CDR3 spans 14 residues. Unmatched junction bases numbered 3, after V lost 3 bases and J lost 6 bases. CDR3 region: CASSYQGQGDGYTF. The CDR3 DNA is TGTGCCAGCAGTTATCAGGGACAGGGGGATGGCTACACCTTC.

This sequence joins TRBV7-2 and TRBJ2-3, with 8 bases matching TRBD2. The V gene end was trimmed by 3 bases and the J gene end by 5 bases; junction bases not matched to a gene: 10. The germline CDR1 and CDR2 sequences are SGHTA and FQGNSA. The CDR3 runs to 16 residues. CDR3 in amino acids: CASSLGAGGRLDTQYF. The CDR3 DNA reads TGTGCCAGCAGCTTGGGCGCGGGAGGACGATTAGATACGCAGTATTTT. Looking up the rest from reference TRBV7-2 and TRBJ2-3 gives the full variable domain: GAGVSQSPSNKVTEKGKDVELRCDPISGHTALYWYRQSLGQGLEFLIYFQGNSAPDKSGLPSDRFSAERTGGSVSTLTIQRTQQEDSAVYLCASSLGAGGRLDTQYFGPGTRLTVL.

The J gene is TRBJ2-1, the V gene TRBV28; 12 nucleotides agree with TRBD2. The CDR3 covers 18 residues. J gave up 6 bases and V 5 bases, and 14 bases lay outside the gene matches. In germline, CDR1 is MDHEN, CDR2 SYDVKM. The CDR3 DNA follows: TGTGCCAGCAGTCCCTGGACTAGCGGGGAATATCGAGGCAATGAGCAGTTCTTC. Protein product: CASSPWTSGEYRGNEQFF.

The chain is built from TRBV28 and TRBJ2-7, with a weak D call TRBD2 (6 bases). Per germline, CDR1 MDHEN and CDR2 SYDVKM. CDR3 length: 14 amino acids. Trimming left V 7 bases short and J 3 bases short, with 16 bases between. The CDR3 nucleotides are TGTGCCAGCATGGAGAGGCAGGGAGGCTACGAGCAGTACTTC. Its protein is CASMERQGGYEQYF.

This chain links TRBV7-2 with TRBJ2-6; 8 nucleotides agree with TRBD1. V was pared by 5 bases and J by 0 bases, with 6 bases of the junction left unmatched. The germline CDR1 and CDR2 sequences are SGHTA and FQGNSA. The CDR3 has 17 residues. CDR3 region: CASSDTTGVSGANVLTF. CDR3 sequence (DNA): TGTGCCAGCAGCGACACGACAGGGGTCTCTGGGGCCAACGTCCTGACTTTC.

This clone was picked up one time. As DNA, the CDR3 is TGCAGCGTTGGGGGCCGGGACAGCTCAACTAATGAAAAACTGTTTTTT. This gives the protein CSVGGRDSSTNEKLFF. This rearrangement joins TRBV29-1 to TRBJ1-4; 7 bases are a match to TRBD1. Germline V CDR1 and CDR2: SQVTM, ANQGSEA. This CDR3 contains 16 residues. The V and J ends lost 4 bases and 0 bases, in that order; junction bases with no gene match: 8. Together with reference TRBV29-1 and TRBJ1-4, the CDR3 gives the full variable domain: SAVISQKPSRDICQRGTSLTIQCQVDSQVTMMFWYRQQPGQSLTLIATANQGSEATYESGFVIDKFPISRPNLTFSTLTVSNMSPEDSSIYLCSVGGRDSSTNEKLFFGSGTQLSVL.

The chain is built from TRBV5-1 and TRBJ1-2; D is unclear. The germline V and J ends were trimmed by 0 bases and 3 bases, with 6 bases remaining between them. CDR1 SGHRS and CDR2 YFSETQ come from the germline V gene. This CDR3 has 13 residues. The chain's CDR3 is CASSLVSDYGYTF. The DNA of the CDR3 is TGCGCCAGCAGCTTGGTTTCAGACTATGGCTACACCTTC.

The chain joins TRBV18 to TRBJ1-2; 7 bases are a match to TRBD1. Germline values: CDR1 KGHSH, CDR2 LQKENI. The V and J ends lost 2 bases and 4 bases, in that order; junction bases with no gene match: 7. The CDR3 contains 15 residues. The CDR3 DNA reads as TGTGCCAGCTCACCAGGATTGGGACAGATCTATGGCTACACCTTC. This sequence encodes CASSPGLGQIYGYTF.

This clone was found a few times. This chain links TRBV6-6 with TRBJ2-7; D is undetermined. Germline V gene data show CDR1 as MNHNY and CDR2 as SVGAGI (reference sequence). The CDR3 sequence is 13 residues long. Trimming left V 0 bases short and J 2 bases short, with 5 bases between. DNA of the CDR3: TGTGCCAGCAGTTACTCGATAGCCTACGAGCAGTACTTC. It specifies CASSYSIAYEQYF.

The chain has TRBV28 and TRBJ1-5, with no clear D. Trimming took 4 bases from V and 3 from J, leaving 13 bases between them. Germline V gene sequence: CDR1 MDHEN, CDR2 SYDVKM. This CDR3 contains 15 residues. The chain's CDR3 is CASSSLGKANQPQHF. The CDR3 DNA sequence: TGTGCCAGCAGTTCCCTCGGGAAGGCCAATCAGCCCCAGCATTTT.

The table lists this clone with a count of one. The chain uses TRBV7-9 and TRBJ2-7; 7 bases are shared with TRBD1. The CDR3 is 16 residues long. From germline, CDR1 is SEHNR and CDR2 FQNEAQ (reference sequence). Germline trimming cut 5 bases from V and 2 bases from J; bases unmatched to any gene: 12. CDR3 DNA: TGTGCCAGCAGCGCCCTTGGACAGGCCTCTCCCTACGAGCAGTACTTC. Translation: CASSALGQASPYEQYF.

The V gene is TRBV19, the J gene TRBJ1-4; D uncertain. This CDR3 comprises 16 residues. Trimming pared 0 bases from V and 4 bases from J, leaving 12 bases between. The V gene's germline CDR1 is LNHDA and CDR2 SQIVND (reference sequence). The CDR3 nucleotides read TGTGCCAGTAGTATAGATCTGGAGGCGGTTAATGAAAAACTGTTTTTT. Protein product: CASSIDLEAVNEKLFF.

The rearrangement joins TRBV15 to TRBJ2-7; TRBD1 is a possible D gene (6 bases). V was clipped by 3 bases and J by 6 bases, with 12 bases between them. Germline lookup yields CDR1 LNHNV and CDR2 YYDKDF (reference sequence). The CDR3 sequence is 13 residues long. CDR3 region: CATSRVIRGEQYF. CDR3 coding DNA: TGTGCCACCAGCAGGGTCATCAGGGGCGAGCAGTACTTC.

The chain employs TRBV25-1 and TRBJ2-7; TRBD1 matches at 8 bases. CDR3 length equals 17 residues. CDR1 MGHDK and CDR2 SYGVNS come from the germline V gene. V gave up 7 bases and J gave up 3 bases; unmatched junction bases: 17. The CDR3 reads CASTGMVPQGGIYEQYF. CDR3 DNA: TGTGCCAGCACCGGAATGGTACCACAGGGGGGTATCTACGAGCAGTACTTC.

V usage is TRBV27 and J usage is TRBJ1-6; 9 bases line up with TRBD1. V trimming: 4 bases; J trimming: 8 bases; junction bases outside the gene matches: 6. This CDR3 is built from 15 residues. CDR1 and CDR2 from the germline V gene are MNHEY and SMNVEV (reference sequence). The CDR3 sequence: CASSWGTGYHSPLHF. CDR3 sequence (DNA): TGTGCCAGCAGTTGGGGGACAGGGTACCATTCACCCCTCCACTTT.

The chain joins TRBV5-1 to TRBJ2-5, with unresolved D. This CDR3 has 12 amino acids. V was cut by 5 bases and J by 0 bases, with 5 bases left in between. Germline CDR1 SGHRS, CDR2 YFSETQ. The CDR3 reads CASSLYQETQYF. The CDR3 bases are TGCGCCAGCAGTCTGTACCAAGAGACCCAGTACTTC.